This TCR beta chain appears in the sequencing data of a study of T cells in pancreatic ductal adenocarcinoma. The germline gives CDR1 SGHTS, CDR2 YDEGEE. The CDR3 has 14 amino acids. V gave up 4 bases and J gave up 1 base; unmatched junction bases: 4. The selected patients with pancreatic ductal adenocarcinoma had surgery but no neoadjuvant therapy. Repertoires were generated with immunoSEQ multiplex PCR, while TCRdb's copy carries only in-frame clones and drops some. The repertoire holds about 97,000 clones, roughly 95% seen once, with around 3.2% in the top ten. The receptor was isolated from a human donor with pancreatic ductal adenocarcinoma. The material sequenced was PBMCs. The gene calls are TRBV5-8 and TRBJ2-5; 7 nucleotides align to TRBD1. The CDR3, as DNA: TGTGCCAGCAGCCCTGGACAGGTCCAAGAGACCCAGTACTTC. This codes for CASSPGQVQETQYF.